These 9 T cell receptor beta chains share one sample of origin, sequenced in a study of T-cell reconstitution after alpha-beta-depleted transplantation in children. Researchers prepared the TCRbeta library using unique molecular identifiers, the study reports. TCRdb fed the PCR reads into MiXCR, producing one record per CDR3 protein. The repertoire holds fewer than 700,000 distinct CDR3 sequences, with roughly 13% as singletons. Sequencing was performed on PBMCs, mostly from graft donor cells, taken 360 days after TCRalphabeta/CD19-depleted stem cell transplant. The source is a male patient younger than 18 who had a stem cell transplant for acute myeloid leukemia, so the T cells may come from the graft donor.

The V call is TRBV20-1, the J call TRBJ2-1, with 14 nucleotides matching TRBD2. Germline V CDR1 and CDR2: DFQATT, SNEGSKA (reference sequence). The CDR3 length is 16 residues. The V gene end was trimmed by 6 bases and the J gene end by 7 bases; junction bases not matched to a gene: 11. CDR3 nucleotide sequence: TGCAGTGCGAGTGCGCCGGGACTAGCGGGAGTTAATGAGCAGTTCTTC. Its translation is CSASAPGLAGVNEQFF.

The chain employs TRBV29-1 and TRBJ2-1; 9 bases align to TRBD1. Germline trimming cut 6 bases from V and 7 bases from J; bases unmatched to any gene: 22. Germline V CDR1 and CDR2: SQVTM, ANQGSEA. This CDR3 spans 18 amino acids. The CDR3 bases are TGCAGCGTCCACGGTCCTAAACCCGGGACAGGGTCGGGGAATGAGCAGTTCTTC. Protein: CSVHGPKPGTGSGNEQFF.

This clonotype was detected many times. The chain joins TRBV10-3 to TRBJ1-5; possibly TRBD1 for D (5 bases). CDR1 and CDR2 (germline): ENHRY, SYGVKD. The CDR3 sequence is 14 residues long. The ends were cut back, 5 bases at V and 0 bases at J, with 8 bases in the middle. CDR3 DNA: TGTGCCATCAGTCGGGACCTTAGCAATCAGCCCCAGCATTTT. It codes for CAISRDLSNQPQHF.

This clonotype was seen repeatedly, ten times or more. This chain uses TRBV7-2 with TRBJ2-7; no firm D call. V was clipped by 1 base and J by 4 bases, with 8 bases between them. Looked up from germline, CDR1 is SGHTA and CDR2 is FQGNSA. This CDR3 comprises 13 residues. The chain's CDR3 is CASSLEAGYEQYF. CDR3 bases: TGTGCCAGCAGCTTAGAGGCAGGATACGAGCAGTACTTC.

This clonotype has at least ten counts. The chain links TRBV29-1 to TRBJ2-1; a possible D gene is TRBD2 (6 bases). The CDR3 has 12 amino acids. CDR1 and CDR2 (germline): SQVTM, ANQGSEA. The V gene lost 5 bases and the J gene lost 4 bases, with 9 bases spanning the gap. CDR3 sequence (DNA): TGCAGCGTTTTAGCGGTGTACAATGAGCAGTTCTTC. Amino acid sequence: CSVLAVYNEQFF.

There are a few counts of this clonotype. The chain is built from TRBV6-5 and TRBJ2-7, with a tentative D call TRBD1 (6 bases). The V gene's germline CDR1 is MNHEY and CDR2 SVGAGI. The CDR3 covers 16 residues. Trimming took off 2 bases at V and 2 bases at J, with 16 bases between the two ends. The CDR3 is CASSYGDRISTYEQYF. CDR3 nucleotides: TGTGCCAGCAGTTACGGCGACAGGATATCGACCTACGAGCAGTACTTC.

This clonotype was counted ten times or more. The rearrangement joins TRBV12-3 or TRBV12-4 to TRBJ1-5; D may be TRBD1 (6 bases). V was pared by 0 bases and J by 6 bases, with 12 bases between. The CDR3 consists of 15 residues. The CDR3 is CASSLAGGGGQPQHF. The DNA for the CDR3 is TGTGCCAGCAGTTTAGCGGGGGGCGGGGGTCAGCCCCAGCATTTT.

This clonotype was recorded many times. The CDR3 nucleotides are TGCGCCAGCAGCCAAGATCTGGACGGACTAGCTATCGGGGAGCTGTTTTTT. The encoded protein is CASSQDLDGLAIGELFF. This chain links TRBV4-3 with TRBJ2-2; 8 bases are a match to TRBD2. There are 17 residues in the CDR3. CDR1 is LGHNA and CDR2 is YSLEER in the germline V gene. V lost 0 bases and J lost 7; bases outside the gene matches: 10.

This clonotype was observed a few times. The chain uses TRBV20-1 and TRBJ2-2; TRBD1 matches at 9 bases. V was pared by 1 base and J by 4 bases, with 7 bases of the junction left unmatched. Germline CDR1 DFQATT, CDR2 SNEGSKA (reference sequence). The CDR3 extends over 16 amino acids. The chain's CDR3 is CSARVEGQGATGELFF. In DNA, the CDR3 is TGCAGTGCTAGAGTCGAGGGACAGGGAGCCACCGGGGAGCTGTTTTTT.